The 12 T cell receptor beta chains given below trace back to one sample, sequenced in a study of shared clonotypes between healthy human individuals. It was CD45RO-negative cells, positively selected for CCR7, that made up naive CD8 cells, with terminally differentiated effector memory CD45RA+ cells excluded. Method: immunoSEQ multiplex PCR; TCRdb's copy keeps in-frame clones and lacks some. The table includes millions of clones, roughly 91% detected once. The sample consisted of naive CD8+ T cells from PBMCs. The receptors come from a man aged 18 to 35 in good health. Some clones in this sample may be carry-over from other donors' samples.

V gene TRBV13 combines with J gene TRBJ2-5; D call uncertain. The V end was cut by 3 bases, the J end by 4 bases, with 9 bases between. Looked up from germline, CDR1 is PRHDT and CDR2 is FYEKMQ (reference sequence). The CDR3 contains 13 residues. The CDR3 sequence: CASSFAGVETQYF. The CDR3 DNA reads as TGTGCCAGCAGCTTTGCCGGTGTAGAGACCCAGTACTTC.

The V gene is TRBV7-6, the J gene TRBJ2-2; D unresolved. V was cut by 0 bases and J by 8 bases, with 4 bases left in between. CDR1 and CDR2 from the germline V gene are SGHVS and FNYEAQ. This CDR3 has 12 amino acids. The CDR3 DNA is TGTGCCAGCAGCTTAGCGTTTGGGGAGCTGTTTTTT. Its translation is CASSLAFGELFF.

The chain combines TRBV4-2 with TRBJ1-2; TRBD1 might be the D (6 bases). Trimming cost V 4 bases and J 6 bases, with 15 bases left between them. There are 14 residues in the CDR3. The germline V gene encodes CDR1 LGHNA and CDR2 YNFKEQ. CDR3 DNA: TGTGCCAGCAGCCTAGGAGGGACAATAGATGGCTACACCTTC. The encoded protein is CASSLGGTIDGYTF.

The J gene is TRBJ2-7, the V gene TRBV7-9, with D perhaps being TRBD1 or TRBD2 (5 bases each). The CDR3 is 13 residues long. Trimming shortened V by 7 bases and J by 2 bases, and 12 bases separated the two germline ends. Germline V CDR1 and CDR2: SEHNR, FQNEAQ (reference sequence). The CDR3 reads CASTLGGTYEQYF. CDR3 sequence (DNA): TGTGCCAGCACCCTTGGGGGTACCTACGAGCAGTACTTC.

The rearrangement uses TRBV5-4 and TRBJ2-3; possibly TRBD1 or TRBD2 for D (5 bases each). The germline V gene encodes CDR1 SGHNT and CDR2 YYREEE (reference sequence). This CDR3 region has 16 residues. Trimming left V 0 bases short and J 1 base short, with 12 bases between. Here the CDR3 reads CASSLDRDDRTDTQYF. The CDR3 bases are TGTGCCAGCAGCTTGGATAGGGACGACCGCACAGATACGCAGTATTTT.

This clone was detected ten times or more. The chain employs TRBV4-1 and TRBJ1-5; the D is unclear. With 3 bases removed from V and 7 bases from J, the gap between germline ends came to 19 bases. Germline-derived CDR1 and CDR2 are MGHRA and YSYEKL. This CDR3 is 16 amino acids long. The CDR3 protein is CASSQGRGVARQPQHF. The CDR3 DNA sequence: TGCGCCAGCAGCCAGGGCCGTGGGGTGGCTAGGCAGCCCCAGCATTTT.

This clone was picked up one time. V is TRBV5-1 and J is TRBJ1-2; D is unclear. V was pared by 1 base and J by 8 bases, with 12 bases between. The CDR3 has 13 amino acids. CDR1 is SGHRS, CDR2 YFSETQ, per germline. CDR3 DNA sequence: TGCGCCAGCAGCTTGACGGGGTATAGCGGCTACACCTTC. This translates into CASSLTGYSGYTF. Together with reference TRBV5-1 and TRBJ1-2, the CDR3 gives the full variable domain: KAGVTQTPRYLIKTRGQQVTLSCSPISGHRSVSWYQQTPGQGLQFLFEYFSETQRNKGNFPGRFSGRQFSNSRSEMNVSTLELGDSALYLCASSLTGYSGYTFGSGTRLTVV.

The rearrangement joins TRBV5-1 to TRBJ2-7, with TRBD1 matching 7 bases. V trimming: 4 bases; J trimming: 0 bases; junction bases outside the gene matches: 10. CDR1 and CDR2 from the germline V gene are SGHRS and YFSETQ. This CDR3 spans 16 amino acids. CDR3 nucleotide sequence: TGCGCCAGCAGCAGGTACAGGGGTCCTAGCTCCTACGAGCAGTACTTC. Its protein product is CASSRYRGPSSYEQYF. Using reference TRBV5-1 and TRBJ2-7 for the parts outside the CDR3, the full variable domain is KAGVTQTPRYLIKTRGQQVTLSCSPISGHRSVSWYQQTPGQGLQFLFEYFSETQRNKGNFPGRFSGRQFSNSRSEMNVSTLELGDSALYLCASSRYRGPSSYEQYFGPGTRLTVT.

CDR3 nucleotide sequence: TGTGCTTCTTGGGCAGGAGCCATCCAAGAGACCCAGTACTTC. Residues: CASWAGAIQETQYF. The V gene is TRBV6-5, the J gene TRBJ2-5; D is unresolved. This CDR3 spans 14 amino acids. From germline, CDR1 is MNHEY and CDR2 SVGAGI.

The rearrangement uses TRBV6-6 and TRBJ1-1; unclear D gene. The V and J ends lost 4 bases and 2 bases respectively, with 5 bases between them. The germline V gene has CDR1 MNHNY and CDR2 SVGAGI (reference sequence). The CDR3 runs to 12 residues. The CDR3 region has the DNA TGTGCCAGCAGTTGGACCAACACTGAAGCTTTCTTT. It encodes CASSWTNTEAFF.

Regarding this clone: At one boundary the junction diverges from the germline segment, which might be a read error. The chain employs TRBV2 and TRBJ1-3, with D possibly TRBD1 on 5 matching bases. The CDR3 consists of 15 residues. Germline V gene data show CDR1 as SNHLY and CDR2 as FYNNEI. CDR3 sequence: CASSEGTFSGNTIYF. Here the CDR3 DNA reads TGTGCCAGCAGCGAAGGGACTTTCTCTGGAAACACCATATATTTT.

The chain carries TRBV7-7 and TRBJ2-1; 11 nucleotides agree with TRBD2. CDR1 and CDR2 from the germline V gene are SSHAT and FNYEAQ (reference sequence). V shed 1 base and J 4 bases; nucleotides not matched to a gene: 0. The CDR3 runs to 15 residues. This CDR3 reads CASSLVAGGYNEQFF. CDR3 sequence (DNA): TGTGCCAGCAGCTTAGTAGCGGGAGGGTACAATGAGCAGTTCTTC.